Listed below are T cell receptor beta chains from one sample, sequenced in a study of blood T cell repertoires in COVID-19. Method: immunoSEQ multiplex PCR; TCRdb's copy keeps in-frame clones and lacks some. The repertoire holds under 150,000 clones, with approximately 84% as singletons. The specimen sequenced was peripheral blood. The origin of the receptors is a woman in her thirties or forties with acute or convalescent COVID-19. The CDR3 runs from the conserved cysteine through the conserved F or W. The D gene is left open where the match is weak. Rows may omit the clone size; those that give it use once, few, many or a size class.

TRBJ2-3,TRBV6-5,-,-,TGTGCCAGCAGCCCGCGGGGGCCAAGGGATACGCAGTATTTT,CASSPRGPRDTQYF
TRBJ1-1,TRBV5-6,-,-,TGTGCCAGCAGCTTGGACGGGTTTAACACTGAAGCTTTCTTT,CASSLDGFNTEAFF
TRBJ1-1,TRBV4-1,-,-,TGCGCCAGCAGCCAAGATATGGAGGGAAGAACTGAAGCTTTCTTT,CASSQDMEGRTEAFF
TRBJ1-3,TRBV6-5,-,once,TGTGCCAGCAGCCAGCCAGGGGCTGGAAACACCATATATTTT,CASSQPGAGNTIYF
TRBJ1-5,TRBV27,TRBD1,few,TGTGCCAGCCGGGACAGGGTTTGGCAGCCCCAGCATTTT,CASRDRVWQPQHF
TRBJ1-4,TRBV5-4,TRBD1,-,TGTGCCAGCAGCCTCGGTGGACAGGGGGGGAATGAAAAACTGTTTTTT,CASSLGGQGGNEKLFF
TRBJ1-1,TRBV7-9,TRBD1,-,TGTGCCAGCAGCGGGACAGACTTAAGGAAGAACACTGAAGCTTTCTTT,CASSGTDLRKNTEAFF
TRBJ1-1,TRBV2,TRBD1,once,TGTGCCAGCAGTGAAGTCGGACAGGGGAGAGGGTCTGAAGCTTTCTTT,CASSEVGQGRGSEAFF
TRBJ2-1,TRBV6-2/TRBV6-3,TRBD2,-,TGTGCCAGCAGTTACCCTAGCGGGGGGCTCAACAATGAGCAGTTCTTC,CASSYPSGGLNNEQFF
TRBJ1-5,TRBV5-8,TRBD1,-,TGTGCCAGCACCCTTGGGGACAGGGTCGGCAATCAGCCCCAGCATTTT,CASTLGDRVGNQPQHF
TRBJ1-5,TRBV13,TRBD1,-,TGTGCCAGCAGCTTCCCATGGACAGGGGATCAGCCCCAGCATTTT,CASSFPWTGDQPQHF
TRBJ1-1,TRBV27,-,-,TGTGCCAGCAGTTTAGGTCAGGGCCGGCCTGAAGCTTTCTTT,CASSLGQGRPEAFF
TRBJ2-3,TRBV5-6,-,-,TGTGCCAGCAGCCTTCAGGGGGGCCGCACAGATACGCAGTATTTT,CASSLQGGRTDTQYF
TRBJ2-7,TRBV9,TRBD2,once,TGTGCCAGCAGCGTAGGGCTAGCGGGGAACGAGCAGTACTTC,CASSVGLAGNEQYF
TRBJ1-3,TRBV7-9,-,-,TGTGCCAGCAGCTTAGGGCAGGGAGGAAACACCATATATTTT,CASSLGQGGNTIYF
TRBJ2-4,TRBV11-2,TRBD2,-,TGTGCCAGCAGCAAACTAGCGGGGGGTATAGCCAAAAACATTCAGTACTTC,CASSKLAGGIAKNIQYF
TRBJ1-1,TRBV6-6,-,-,TGTGCCAGCAGTTCCAGGGTTATGAACACTGAAGCTTTCTTT,CASSSRVMNTEAFF
TRBJ1-1,TRBV6-5,-,-,TGTGCCAGCACCACAGGGACGTTGAACACTGAAGCTTTCTTT,CASTTGTLNTEAFF
TRBJ1-1,TRBV6-5,-,-,TGTGCCAGCACCCCCTCTTTATCTCCTGAAGCTTTCTTT,CASTPSLSPEAFF
TRBJ1-4,TRBV30,TRBD1,-,TGTGCCTTACAGGGGGCGGGTGAAAAACTGTTTTTT,CALQGAGEKLFF
TRBJ1-4,TRBV5-1,TRBD1,once,TGCGCCAGCAGCTCACAGGGGTTGGCACAAAAACTGTTTTTT,CASSSQGLAQKLFF
TRBJ1-2,TRBV6-5,-,once,TGTGCCAGCAGCTCCCGGAGGGGCCGTGGCTACACCTTC,CASSSRRGRGYTF
TRBJ2-7,TRBV3-1/TRBV3-2,TRBD1,-,TGTGCCAGCAGCCTATTCGCCGGGACAGGGTCCTACGAGCAGTACTTC,CASSLFAGTGSYEQYF
TRBJ1-1,TRBV6-2/TRBV6-3,-,-,TGTGCCAGCAGTTATCAAATGAACACTGAAGCTTTCTTT,CASSYQMNTEAFF
TRBJ1-6,TRBV9,-,-,TGTGCCAGCAGCCACCCCGGGGGGGCCCATTCACCCCTCCACTTT,CASSHPGGAHSPLHF
TRBJ1-2,TRBV30,-,-,TGTGCCTGGAGGGATACGCAGGGAATTATTCTCAACTATGGCTACACCTTC,CAWRDTQGIILNYGYTF
TRBJ1-6,TRBV27,-,-,TGTGCCAGCCGCGGAGGGGCGGATTCACCCCTCCACTTT,CASRGGADSPLHF
TRBJ1-2,TRBV13,-,few,TGTGCCAGCAGCTTAGATCTTTCGCGCGGTGGCTACACCTTC,CASSLDLSRGGYTF